Sequencing of this T cell receptor (beta chain) was carried out in a study of post-analysis software for immune sequencing data (dated by TCRdb to about 2015). About the full investigation: Relapsing-remitting, secondary progressive and progressive-relapsing multiple sclerosis were recorded as disease courses, and subtype annotation was lacking for some patients. The multiple sclerosis patient repertoires were compared with 11 previously published healthy control repertoires from donors aged 6 to 25 years. A subset of samples was prepared in parallel using single-end sample barcoding, then pooled and co-amplified after Illumina adapter ligation.

This specimen's time point label, interpreted: second blood draw from one MS patient after hematopoietic stem cell transplantation. To demonstrate the VDJtools post-analysis software, TCR beta repertoires were profiled from the peripheral blood of roughly 14 young patients with multiple sclerosis. Multiple sclerosis patients were children and adolescents aged about 6 to 16 years. Library generation was performed with PCR. The sequencer was an Illumina HiSeq 2500. To reduce PCR and sequencing biases, unique molecular identifiers were incorporated into the TCR beta cDNA libraries. Roughly 500,000 cDNA molecules were obtained for every 1 to 10 million input T cells, so each molecule roughly corresponded to one T cell. The patient libraries were prepared and sequenced with the same protocol used for the earlier healthy control dataset. Samples belonging to the same batch were prepared together, multiplexed and sequenced on a shared HiSeq lane. Processing in the source paper ran as follows. Raw barcoded reads were processed with MIGEC, and single-read molecular identifier groups were discarded before consensus assembly and CDR3 extraction. Clonotype tables were post-analysed with VDJtools, normalizing diversity by down-sampling all datasets to the smallest sample size. In repertoire overlap clustering, CDR3 amino acid sequences, but not nucleotide sequences, were matched to correct batch-related cross-sample contamination. The public reads were reanalyzed by TCRdb: fastp trimming at Q25, MiXCR alignment, in-frame beta chains only. Rows with one shared CDR3 protein collapse into an entry with the most common genes and DNA. These V and J calls are TCRdb output, not the study's own analysis. The sample table holds 150,000 to 200,000 distinct CDR3 sequences, of which 35% to 40% were seen once. Jointly, the top ten make up 28% of the sample.

The CDR3 numbers 18 residues from cysteine through phenylalanine. The read is trimmed to its CDR3 DNA, 54 bases read in frame from base 1. Broad study findings and their caveats: Strong co-clustering of samples prepared in the same batch was shown by direct clustering with F measure, prompting a batch-effect correction. The control group was slightly older than the multiple sclerosis patient group. Significantly higher frequencies in patients than in controls were found for several TRBV segments, including TRBV5-6, TRBV5-1 and TRBV20-1. Normalized Chao1 diversity was significantly lower in multiple sclerosis patients than controls, suggesting substantial peripheral T-cell clonal expansion.

To note about this clonotype: No antigen is known for it. Base qualities are not provided; no much larger clone lies one nucleotide away.

The chain uses TRBV12-1 and TRBJ2-7; the D call in the table, TRBD2, was not verified against the DNA. TRBV12-1 is a known pseudogene. The sample in question was blood, obtained after autologous hematopoietic stem cell transplantation. The clonotype was recovered from a girl between 5 and 17 years old with multiple sclerosis. Donor details come from another sample of the same person, matched by shared clones. The CDR3 here reads CASSFAPWLAGDPYEQYF. The DNA sequence is TGTGCCAGCAGCTTTGCGCCTTGGCTAGCGGGAGATCCCTACGAGCAGTACTTC.